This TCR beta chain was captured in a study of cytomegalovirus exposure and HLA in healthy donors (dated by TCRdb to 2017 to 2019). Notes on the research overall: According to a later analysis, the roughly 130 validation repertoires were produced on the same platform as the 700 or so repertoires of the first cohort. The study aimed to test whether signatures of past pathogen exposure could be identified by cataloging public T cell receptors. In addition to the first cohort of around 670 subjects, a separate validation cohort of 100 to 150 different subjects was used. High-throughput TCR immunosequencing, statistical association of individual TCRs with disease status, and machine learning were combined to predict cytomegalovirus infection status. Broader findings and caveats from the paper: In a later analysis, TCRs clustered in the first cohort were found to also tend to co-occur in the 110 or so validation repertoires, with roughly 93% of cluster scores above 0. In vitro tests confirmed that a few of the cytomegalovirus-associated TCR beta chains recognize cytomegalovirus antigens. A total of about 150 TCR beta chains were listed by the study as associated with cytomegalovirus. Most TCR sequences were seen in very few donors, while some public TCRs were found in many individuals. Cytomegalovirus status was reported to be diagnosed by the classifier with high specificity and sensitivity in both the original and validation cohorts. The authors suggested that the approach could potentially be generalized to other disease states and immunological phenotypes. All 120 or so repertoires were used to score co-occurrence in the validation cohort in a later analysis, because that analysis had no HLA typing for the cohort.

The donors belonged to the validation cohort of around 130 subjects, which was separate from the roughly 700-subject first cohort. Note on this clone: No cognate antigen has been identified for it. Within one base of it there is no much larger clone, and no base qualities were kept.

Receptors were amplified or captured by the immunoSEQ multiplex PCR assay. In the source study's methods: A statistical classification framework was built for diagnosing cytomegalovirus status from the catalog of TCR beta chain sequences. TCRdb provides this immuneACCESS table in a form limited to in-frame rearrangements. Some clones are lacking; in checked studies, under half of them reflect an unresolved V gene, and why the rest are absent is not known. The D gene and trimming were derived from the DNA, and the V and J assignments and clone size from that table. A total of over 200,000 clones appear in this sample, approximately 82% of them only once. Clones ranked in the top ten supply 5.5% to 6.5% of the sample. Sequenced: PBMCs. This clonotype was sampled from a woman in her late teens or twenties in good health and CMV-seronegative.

The CDR3 reads CASSRDSQETQYF. The nucleotide sequence reads as follows: TGCGCCAGCAGCCGGGACAGCCAAGAGACCCAGTACTTC. The sequence is built from TRBV5-1 and TRBJ2-5; TRBD1 matches 7 bases in the middle. Trimmed from V: 4 bases; trimmed from J: 1 base; junction bases lacking a gene match: 1. The germline V gene provides CDR1 SGHRS and CDR2 YFSETQ. Reading from cysteine to phenylalanine, the CDR3 counts 13 amino acids. The sequence is cut down to CDR3 DNA, 39 bases in frame from base 1.